The T cell receptor (beta chain) described here comes from a study of vaccination effects on CD4 cells after COVID-19. A word on this clone: What it binds is unknown.

Sequencing was performed with immunoSEQ multiplex PCR; in TCRdb, only in-frame clones are kept and a portion is missing. The table includes tens of thousands of clones, 70% to 80% detected once. Expansion of antigen-specific CD4+ T cells with viral peptide pools was carried out by the ViraFEST assay before sequencing. Investigators separated out CD4+ T cells once about 10 days of culture had passed. The person had PCR-confirmed SARS-CoV-2 infection between March and December 2020. This receptor was obtained from a human donor who had a prior SARS-CoV-2 infection. Sequenced material: CD4+ T cells from PBMCs cultured with a peptide pool, taken before COVID-19 vaccination.

Here the CDR3 DNA reads TGTGCCAGCAGCGTACTGAGCGGGAGGGCTAGCACAGATACGCAGTATTTT. It yields the protein CASSVLSGRASTDTQYF. The rearrangement links TRBV9 to TRBJ2-3; TRBD2 matches at 10 bases. V lost 1 base, J lost 0 bases, and 5 bases stayed unmatched. The V gene's germline CDR1 is SGDLS and CDR2 YYNGEE. The CDR3 has 17 amino acids.